One and the same sample provided the 28 T cell receptor beta chains below, sequenced in a study of radiation and T cells in renal cell carcinoma. This table comes from immunoSEQ multiplex PCR, and its TCRdb copy is limited to in-frame clones, with some not included. The repertoire holds around 100,000 clones, with 84% as singletons. Time point denoted: blood 4 weeks post-SBRT, at nephrectomy. As for treatment: 15 Gy SBRT to primary tumor, nephrectomy 4 weeks later. Material: blood, obtained from a patient whose treatment included radiotherapy and nephrectomy. These TCRs come from a man between 60 and 70 years old with renal cell carcinoma.

The chain couples TRBV4-2 to TRBJ2-7, with 10 bases fitting TRBD2. The CDR3 has 14 residues. CDR1 and CDR2 (germline): LGHNA, YNFKEQ. Losses at the gene ends were 5 bases for V and 2 bases for J; bases not matched to a gene: 3. The CDR3 DNA follows: TGTGCCAGCAGCTACCTAGCGGGAGCCTACGAGCAGTACTTC. Translation: CASSYLAGAYEQYF.

This sequence joins TRBV29-1 and TRBJ2-1; D possibly corresponds to TRBD1 (5 bases). The V gene lost 4 bases and the J gene lost 8 bases, with 9 bases spanning the gap. The CDR3 has 11 amino acids. Germline V gene lookup returns CDR1 SQVTM and CDR2 ANQGSEA. As DNA, the CDR3 is TGCAGCGTTGCACAGGACCATGAGCAGTTCTTC. It translates to CSVAQDHEQFF.

The CDR3 nucleotides read TGTGCCAGCAGCTCGGACTTCTCAGCCTACGAGCAGTACTTC. It specifies CASSSDFSAYEQYF. The chain combines TRBV7-2 with TRBJ2-7; maybe TRBD2 (5 bases). Trimming took off 4 bases at V and 2 bases at J, with 12 bases between the two ends. Germline-derived CDR1 and CDR2 are SGHTA and FQGNSA. The CDR3 length is 14 residues.

This clone was counted only a few times. The chain uses TRBV30 and TRBJ1-1; the D gene is possibly TRBD1 (6 bases). The germline V gene encodes CDR1 GTSNPN and CDR2 SVGIG (reference sequence). Deletions cut 0 bases from V and 0 bases from J, with 14 bases between. This CDR3 is 16 amino acids long. The CDR3 protein is CAWSVQGTAMNTEAFF. The CDR3 coding sequence is TGTGCCTGGAGTGTACAGGGAACAGCTATGAACACTGAAGCTTTCTTT.

This chain links TRBV25-1 with TRBJ1-3; 7 bases fit TRBD1. The CDR3 covers 15 residues. J lost 1 base, V lost 5 bases, and 5 bases had no gene match. CDR1 and CDR2 from the germline V gene are MGHDK and SYGVNS. The CDR3 loop is CASSQQGTSGNTIYF. In nucleotides, the CDR3 is TGTGCCAGCAGTCAACAGGGGACTTCTGGAAACACCATATATTTT.

V is TRBV7-7 and J is TRBJ2-2; D might be TRBD2 (5 bases). V was pared by 5 bases and J by 0 bases, with 13 bases between. The germline CDR1 and CDR2 sequences are SSHAT and FNYEAQ (reference sequence). The CDR3 runs to 16 residues. In nucleotides, the CDR3 is TGTGCCAGCAGCCCGGTGGGAGTCGCGAACACCGGGGAGCTGTTTTTT. It encodes CASSPVGVANTGELFF.

The genes are TRBV27 and TRBJ2-7; 11 bases fit TRBD2. The CDR3 totals 14 residues. Germline trimming cut 2 bases from V and 3 bases from J; bases unmatched to any gene: 0. Germline CDR1 MNHEY, CDR2 SMNVEV (reference sequence). In DNA, the CDR3 is TGTGCCAGCAGTTTAGGGACTAGCGGCTACGAGCAGTACTTC. This sequence encodes CASSLGTSGYEQYF.

The chain links TRBV25-1 to TRBJ2-5; D is possibly TRBD2 (6 bases). With 5 bases removed from V and 5 bases from J, the gap between germline ends came to 18 bases. CDR1 is MGHDK and CDR2 is SYGVNS in the germline V gene. This CDR3 is 15 amino acids long. The CDR3 DNA reads as TGTGCCAGCAGTCAAACAGGAGGGATAAGGGAGACCCAGTACTTC. This translates into CASSQTGGIRETQYF.

The chain employs TRBV6-1 and TRBJ1-1, with D unresolved. Trimming removed 6 bases from V and 5 bases from J, with 16 bases in between. The CDR3 loop spans 14 amino acids. The V gene's germline CDR1 is MNHNS and CDR2 SASEGT. CDR3 in amino acids: CASSGHFPPTEAFF. DNA for the CDR3: TGTGCCAGCAGCGGCCACTTTCCTCCTACTGAAGCTTTCTTT.

This chain links TRBV10-3 with TRBJ1-3; TRBD1 matches at 7 bases. CDR1 ENHRY and CDR2 SYGVKD come from the germline V gene. Trimming removed 10 bases from V and 3 bases from J; junction bases left unmatched: 9. CDR3 length: 14 amino acids. In DNA, the CDR3 is TGTGCCACAGGACAGGTTAGGAGTGGAAACACCATATATTTT. Residues: CATGQVRSGNTIYF.

The chain uses TRBV6-5 and TRBJ2-3; TRBD2 is a possible D gene (5 bases). Germline CDR1 MNHEY, CDR2 SVGAGI. CDR3 length: 14 residues. V was pared by 8 bases and J by 0 bases, with 12 bases between. CDR3 sequence (DNA): TGTGCCAGCGCCCCGGGGTCTAGCACAGATACGCAGTATTTT. Translated, it gives CASAPGSSTDTQYF.

The CDR3 DNA sequence: TGTGCCAGCAGCAAGCAGACAGTTAACTATGGCTACACCTTC. Translated, it gives CASSKQTVNYGYTF. The chain has TRBV5-6 and TRBJ1-2, with a tentative D call TRBD1 (5 bases). Germline CDR1 is SGHDT and CDR2 is YYEEEE. CDR3 length equals 14 residues. The ends were cut back, 4 bases at V and 1 base at J, with 11 bases in the middle.

This clone was observed a few times. The chain joins TRBV6-4 to TRBJ2-3, with no clear D. Germline V lookup: CDR1 MRHNA, CDR2 SNTAGT. V lost 0 bases and J 0 bases, leaving 7 bases between the germline ends. The CDR3 totals 15 residues. CDR3 nucleotide sequence: TGTGCCAGCAGTGACTCGAGGAGTAGCACAGATACGCAGTATTTT. It yields the protein CASSDSRSSTDTQYF.

This clone was counted only a few times. The chain joins TRBV19 to TRBJ1-1; possible D gene TRBD1, 5 bases. V was pared by 7 bases and J by 8 bases, with 17 bases between. The CDR3 covers 13 residues. Germline CDR1 reads LNHDA; CDR2 reads SQIVND (reference sequence). The CDR3 region is CASTPDTPVEAFF. CDR3 sequence (DNA): TGTGCCAGTACCCCGGACACCCCCGTCGAAGCTTTCTTT.

The V gene is TRBV7-9, the J gene TRBJ2-5, with D perhaps TRBD1 (5 bases). The CDR3 runs 14 residues. The germline CDR1 and CDR2 sequences are SEHNR and FQNEAQ (reference sequence). V was clipped by 3 bases and J by 1 base, with 9 bases between them. The chain's CDR3 is CASSFEQVQETQYF. DNA of the CDR3: TGTGCCAGCAGCTTCGAACAGGTCCAAGAGACCCAGTACTTC.

This clone was recorded a few times. The V and J genes are TRBV19 and TRBJ1-2, with a tentative D call TRBD1 (6 bases). Per germline, CDR1 LNHDA and CDR2 SQIVND (reference sequence). V was trimmed by 8 bases and J by 5 bases, leaving 9 bases between them. The CDR3 is made up of 11 amino acids. This CDR3 reads CASGGQYGYTF. Here the CDR3 DNA reads TGTGCCAGTGGCGGACAGTATGGCTACACCTTC.

The V gene is TRBV9, the J gene TRBJ1-2; 10 nucleotides match TRBD1. Germline trimming cut 3 bases from V and 4 bases from J; bases unmatched to any gene: 6. Germline V gene lookup returns CDR1 SGDLS and CDR2 YYNGEE. This CDR3 spans 15 amino acids. CDR3 sequence: CASSGQGALFYGYTF. CDR3 nucleotide sequence: TGTGCCAGCAGCGGACAGGGGGCGCTTTTCTATGGCTACACCTTC.

J is TRBJ2-6 and V is TRBV19; D gene ambiguous. This CDR3 has 15 amino acids. CDR1 is LNHDA, CDR2 SQIVND, per germline (reference sequence). With 7 bases removed from V and 0 bases from J, the gap between germline ends came to 10 bases. The CDR3 DNA sequence: TGTGCCAGTAACCTACACGCCTCTGGGGCCAACGTCCTGACTTTC. It yields the protein CASNLHASGANVLTF.

The chain joins TRBV11-2 to TRBJ2-1, with 8 bases that match TRBD2. CDR3 length: 14 amino acids. Per germline, CDR1 SGHAT and CDR2 FQNNGV. Trimming cost V 5 bases and J 6 bases; bases outside gene matches: 6. The CDR3 is CASSRGGFANEQFF. The CDR3 nucleotides are TGTGCCAGCAGCCGGGGGGGCTTTGCCAATGAGCAGTTCTTC. Combining the CDR3 with reference TRBV11-2 and TRBJ2-1 gives the whole variable domain EAGVAQSPRYKIIEKRQSVAFWCNPISGHATLYWYQQILGQGPKLLIQFQNNGVVDDSQLPKDRFSAERLKGVDSTLKIQPAKLEDSAVYLCASSRGGFANEQFFGPGTRLTVL.

The CDR3 DNA reads TGTGCCAGCAGTCCCAGGGCGGTCTACGAGCAGTACTTC. It yields the protein CASSPRAVYEQYF. The V call is TRBV6-5, the J call TRBJ2-7, with a tentative D call TRBD1 (5 bases). The germline V gene encodes CDR1 MNHEY and CDR2 SVGAGI. V lost 5 bases and J lost 3, with 11 bases in between. The CDR3 sequence is 13 residues long.

V is TRBV15 and J is TRBJ1-5; D perhaps matches TRBD1 (6 bases). With 0 bases removed from V and 5 bases from J, the gap between germline ends came to 14 bases. The CDR3 consists of 16 residues. Germline CDR1 and CDR2: LNHNV and YYDKDF (reference sequence). In DNA form, the CDR3 reads TGTGCCACCAGCAGAGAAATTCCTAGGGGGGATCAGCCCCAGCATTTT. It translates to CATSREIPRGDQPQHF.

The table lists this clone with a count of one. The V gene is TRBV28, the J gene TRBJ2-5; D possibly uses TRBD1 or TRBD2 (5 bases each). V dropped 6 bases and J dropped 2 bases, with 16 bases sitting between them. The CDR3 is 15 amino acids. Germline lookup yields CDR1 MDHEN and CDR2 SYDVKM. The CDR3 nucleotides read TGTGCCAGCAGCCTCGGATTTGAGGGGCAAGAGACCCAGTACTTC. Translating it yields CASSLGFEGQETQYF.

The chain recombines TRBV5-6 with TRBJ1-5; D gene uncertain. V shed 2 bases and J shed 4 bases, with 4 bases lying between them. Germline loops: CDR1 SGHDT, CDR2 YYEEEE. CDR3 size: 12 residues. CDR3 DNA: TGTGCCAGCAGCTTACTGAATCAGCCCCAGCATTTT. It specifies CASSLLNQPQHF.

This rearrangement joins TRBV2 to TRBJ2-3, with a weak D call TRBD1 (6 bases). This CDR3 is built from 15 residues. Germline assignment: CDR1 SNHLY and CDR2 FYNNEI. Between the trimmed V and J ends, which lost 4 bases and 6 bases, there was a span of 17 bases. CDR3 coding DNA: TGTGCCAGCAGTGTGGTGACAGGAAGTCCCGATACGCAGTATTTT. It translates to CASSVVTGSPDTQYF. The full variable domain, completed using reference TRBV2 and TRBJ2-3, is EPEVTQTPSHQVTQMGQEVILRCVPISNHLYFYWYRQILGQKVEFLVSFYNNEISEKSEIFDDQFSVERPDGSNFTLKIRSTKLEDSAMYFCASSVVTGSPDTQYFGPGTRLTVL.

The chain carries TRBV6-5 and TRBJ2-7; TRBD1 matches 7 bases. V was pared by 5 bases and J by 1 base, with 5 bases of the junction left unmatched. Germline V lookup: CDR1 MNHEY, CDR2 SVGAGI. This CDR3 has 14 amino acids. CDR3 sequence (DNA): TGTGCCAGCAGTAAGACAGGGCAATCCTACGAGCAGTACTTC. Protein product: CASSKTGQSYEQYF.

Comment on this clone: Additional DNA sequences in this sample encode the identical CDR3. The V call is TRBV6-1, the J call TRBJ2-7, with 14 bases matching TRBD2. Losses at the gene ends were 4 bases for V and 3 bases for J; bases not matched to a gene: 2. This CDR3 region has 15 residues. CDR1 is MNHNS and CDR2 is SASEGT in the germline V gene. The DNA of the CDR3 is TGTGCCAGCAGTGTTGGGACTAGCGGGAGCTACGAGCAGTACTTC. It translates to CASSVGTSGSYEQYF.

V usage is TRBV29-1 and J usage is TRBJ2-5, with TRBD1 as a possible D gene (7 bases). Trimming took 6 bases from V and 3 from J, leaving 14 bases between them. Germline V gene lookup returns CDR1 SQVTM and CDR2 ANQGSEA. CDR3 length equals 13 residues. As DNA, the CDR3 is TGCAGCGTCACTCAGGGGGGTGAAGAGACCCAGTACTTC. Amino acids: CSVTQGGEETQYF.

This chain connects TRBV5-6 to TRBJ2-7, with D perhaps TRBD1 (6 bases). Germline V gene lookup returns CDR1 SGHDT and CDR2 YYEEEE. There are 13 residues in the CDR3. V gave up 1 base and J gave up 1 base, with 6 bases separating them. The CDR3 is CASSLRGSYEQYF. The CDR3 nucleotides read TGTGCCAGCAGCTTGAGGGGGTCCTACGAGCAGTACTTC.